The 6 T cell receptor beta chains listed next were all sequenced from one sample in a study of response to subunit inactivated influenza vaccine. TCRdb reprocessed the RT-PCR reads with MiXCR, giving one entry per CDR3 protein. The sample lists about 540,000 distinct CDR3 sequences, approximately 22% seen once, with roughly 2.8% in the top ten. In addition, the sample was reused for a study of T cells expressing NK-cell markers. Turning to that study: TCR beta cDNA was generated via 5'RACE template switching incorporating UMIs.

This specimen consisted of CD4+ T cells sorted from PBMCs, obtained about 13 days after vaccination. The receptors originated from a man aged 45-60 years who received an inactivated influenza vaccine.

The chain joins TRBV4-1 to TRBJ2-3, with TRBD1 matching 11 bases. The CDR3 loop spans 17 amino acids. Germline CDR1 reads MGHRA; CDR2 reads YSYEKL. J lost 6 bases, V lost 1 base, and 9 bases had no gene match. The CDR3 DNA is TGCGCCAGCAGCCAAGGGGGACAGGGGGGGATTTGGGATACGCAGTATTTT. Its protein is CASSQGGQGGIWDTQYF.

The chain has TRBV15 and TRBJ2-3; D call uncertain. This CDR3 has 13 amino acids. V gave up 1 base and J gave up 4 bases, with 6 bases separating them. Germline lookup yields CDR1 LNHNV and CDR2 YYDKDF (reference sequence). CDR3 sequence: CATSRAGSDTQYF. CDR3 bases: TGTGCCACCAGCAGAGCAGGTTCAGATACGCAGTATTTT. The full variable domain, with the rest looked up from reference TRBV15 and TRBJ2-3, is DAMVIQNPRYQVTQFGKPVTLSCSQTLNHNVMYWYQQKSSQAPKLLFHYYDKDFNNEADTPDNFQSRRPNTSFCFLDIRSPGLGDTAMYLCATSRAGSDTQYFGPGTRLTVL.

The CDR3 coding sequence is TGCAGTGCTGCGCTACGGGACAGGGCCTCCTACGAGCAGTACTTC. This gives the protein CSAALRDRASYEQYF. The chain links TRBV20-1 to TRBJ2-7; 9 bases are shared with TRBD1. The V and J ends lost 5 bases and 0 bases, in that order; junction bases with no gene match: 8. The CDR3 consists of 15 residues. Germline loops: CDR1 DFQATT, CDR2 SNEGSKA (reference sequence).

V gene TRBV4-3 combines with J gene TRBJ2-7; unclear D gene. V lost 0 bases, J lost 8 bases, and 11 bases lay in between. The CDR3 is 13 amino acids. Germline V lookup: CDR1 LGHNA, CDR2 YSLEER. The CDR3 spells CASSQELWRKQYF. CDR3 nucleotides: TGCGCCAGCAGCCAAGAATTATGGAGAAAGCAGTACTTC.

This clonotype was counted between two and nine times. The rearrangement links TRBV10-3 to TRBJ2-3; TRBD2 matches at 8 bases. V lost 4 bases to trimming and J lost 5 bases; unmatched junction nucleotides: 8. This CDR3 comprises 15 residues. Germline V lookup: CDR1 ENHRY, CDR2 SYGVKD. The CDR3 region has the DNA TGTGCCATCAGTGGTAGCGGGGCCCAGGGAGATACGCAGTATTTT. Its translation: CAISGSGAQGDTQYF.

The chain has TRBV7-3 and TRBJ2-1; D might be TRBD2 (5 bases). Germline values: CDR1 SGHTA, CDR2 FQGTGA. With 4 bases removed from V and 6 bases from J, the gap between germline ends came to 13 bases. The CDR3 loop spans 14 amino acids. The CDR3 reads CASSSTGISNEQFF. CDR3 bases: TGTGCCAGCAGCTCGACCGGGATCTCCAATGAGCAGTTCTTC. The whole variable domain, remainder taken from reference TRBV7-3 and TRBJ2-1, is GAGVSQTPSNKVTEKGKYVELRCDPISGHTALYWYRQSLGQGPEFLIYFQGTGAADDSGLPNDRFFAVRPEGSVSTLKIQRTERGDSAVYLCASSSTGISNEQFFGPGTRLTVL.